This T cell receptor (beta chain) came from a study of blood T cell repertoires in COVID-19. Method: immunoSEQ multiplex PCR; TCRdb's copy keeps in-frame clones and lacks some. The table includes about 280,000 clones, 85% detected once. Germline V lookup: CDR1 SGHAT, CDR2 FQDESV (reference sequence). V gave up 5 bases and J gave up 7 bases; unmatched junction bases: 5. The CDR3 covers 15 residues. The sequencing sample was made of peripheral blood. The gene calls are TRBV11-1 and TRBJ2-2; TRBD2 aligns across 12 bases. The clonotype was recovered from a man aged 50-60 years with active or convalescent COVID-19. The CDR3 loop is CASSRLAGVRGELFF. In DNA, the CDR3 is TGTGCCAGCAGCCGACTAGCGGGAGTACGCGGGGAGCTGTTTTTT.